One and the same sample provided the 18 T cell receptor beta chains below, sequenced in a study of OX40 agonist ivuxolimab in advanced cancers. Only in-frame clones appear in the TCRdb table, and some are missing; sequencing was by immunoSEQ multiplex PCR. The sample has more than 65,000 clones, over 60% seen once. Sequences were derived from CD4+ or CD8+ T cells sorted from blood, sampled in a trial of the OX40 agonist ivuxolimab. The receptors were sampled from an adult with an advanced solid tumor such as melanoma, head and neck, liver or kidney cancer.

The chain carries TRBV5-4 and TRBJ1-1; a weak D match, TRBD1 (6 bases). Trimming cost V 0 bases and J 4 bases, with 7 bases left between them. Germline V gene lookup returns CDR1 SGHNT and CDR2 YYREEE (reference sequence). The CDR3 is 13 amino acids. The CDR3 here is CASSLGGGTEAFF. The DNA for the CDR3 is TGTGCCAGCAGCTTGGGAGGGGGCACTGAAGCTTTCTTT. The full variable domain, with the rest looked up from reference TRBV5-4 and TRBJ1-1, is ETGVTQSPTHLIKTRGQQVTLRCSSQSGHNTVSWYQQALGQGPQFIFQYYREEENGRGNFPPRFSGLQFPNYSSELNVNALELDDSALYLCASSLGGGTEAFFGQGTRLTVV.

The V and J genes are TRBV9 and TRBJ2-3; a weak D match, TRBD1 (6 bases). V was trimmed by 1 base and J by 8 bases, leaving 23 bases between them. This CDR3 spans 17 amino acids. The V gene's germline CDR1 is SGDLS and CDR2 YYNGEE. The CDR3 sequence is CASSVSQVPDLGGTQYF. The CDR3 DNA reads as TGTGCCAGCAGCGTATCGCAAGTACCAGACTTAGGGGGTACGCAGTATTTT.

The rearrangement links TRBV19 to TRBJ2-7, with 9 nucleotides matching TRBD1. V lost 5 bases and J lost 2; bases outside the gene matches: 7. From germline, CDR1 is LNHDA and CDR2 SQIVND (reference sequence). The CDR3 covers 15 residues. DNA of the CDR3: TGTGCCAGTAGTCCCCTGGGACAGGGAACCTACGAGCAGTACTTC. This sequence encodes CASSPLGQGTYEQYF.

The rearrangement links TRBV2 to TRBJ1-2; D is possibly TRBD1 (6 bases). Trimming pared 2 bases from V and 8 bases from J, leaving 12 bases between. This CDR3 has 13 residues. Germline CDR1 and CDR2: SNHLY and FYNNEI. The CDR3: CASSENREGGYTF. The CDR3 DNA sequence: TGTGCCAGCAGTGAAAACAGGGAGGGAGGCTACACCTTC.

The chain recombines TRBV11-2 with TRBJ1-5, with a possible D match to TRBD1 (5 bases). The germline CDR1 and CDR2 sequences are SGHAT and FQNNGV. V was shortened by 1 base and J by 2 bases, with 9 bases between the two germline ends. The CDR3 is 15 residues long. Here the CDR3 reads CASSLGQRGNQPQHF. The CDR3 DNA sequence: TGTGCCAGCAGCTTAGGACAGAGGGGCAATCAGCCCCAGCATTTT.

The gene calls are TRBV11-2 and TRBJ2-7; D not resolved. With 0 bases removed from V and 10 bases from J, the gap between germline ends came to 10 bases. There are 12 residues in the CDR3. The germline V gene encodes CDR1 SGHAT and CDR2 FQNNGV. CDR3 sequence (DNA): TGTGCCAGCAGCTTAGACCGCCCCCGACAGTACTTC. It is translated as CASSLDRPRQYF.

The rearrangement links TRBV27 to TRBJ2-7; tentative D call: TRBD1 (5 bases). V was pared by 5 bases and J by 3 bases, with 20 bases between. The CDR3 covers 16 residues. Looked up from germline, CDR1 is MNHEY and CDR2 is SMNVEV (reference sequence). The CDR3 region is CASSLTSARVDYEQYF. The CDR3 nucleotides read TGTGCCAGCAGTCTTACCTCGGCCAGGGTAGACTACGAGCAGTACTTC.

V and J are TRBV2 and TRBJ1-2; the D is unclear. This CDR3 comprises 15 residues. CDR1 SNHLY and CDR2 FYNNEI come from the germline V gene. V lost 1 base and J lost 7, with 16 bases in between. CDR3: CASSEEGSPASGYTF. CDR3 in DNA: TGTGCCAGCAGTGAAGAAGGCTCCCCTGCTAGTGGCTACACCTTC.

The gene calls are TRBV11-3 and TRBJ2-1, with 8 nucleotides matching TRBD2. The CDR3 has 15 residues. J gave up 2 bases and V 5 bases, and 5 bases lay outside the gene matches. CDR1 SGHNT and CDR2 YENEEA come from the germline V gene. CDR3 coding DNA: TGTGCCAGCAGCGTAACTAGCGGTCCCTACAATGAGCAGTTCTTC. Its protein is CASSVTSGPYNEQFF.

The J gene is TRBJ1-5, the V gene TRBV19; 7 bases are a match to TRBD1. Germline loops: CDR1 LNHDA, CDR2 SQIVND (reference sequence). V was pared by 6 bases and J by 3 bases, with 2 bases of the junction left unmatched. CDR3 length: 13 residues. In nucleotides, the CDR3 is TGTGCCAGTAGGGGACAGCTCAATCAGCCCCAGCATTTT. The encoded protein is CASRGQLNQPQHF.

V and J are TRBV15 and TRBJ2-4; perhaps D is TRBD1 or TRBD2 (6 bases each). Germline values: CDR1 LNHNV, CDR2 YYDKDF (reference sequence). The CDR3 sequence is 19 residues long. Between the trimmed V and J ends, which lost 0 bases and 1 base, there was a span of 19 bases. The CDR3 DNA reads TGTGCCACCAGCAGAGATAAGGGGGTGGAGGGGAAGGCCAAAAACATTCAGTACTTC. Protein: CATSRDKGVEGKAKNIQYF.

This clone was recorded once. This rearrangement joins TRBV28 to TRBJ2-3; no firm D call. Germline assignment: CDR1 MDHEN and CDR2 SYDVKM. This CDR3 contains 14 residues. Trimming removed 3 bases at V and 0 bases at J, with 7 bases between. The DNA of the CDR3 is TGTGCCAGCAGTTTTCATCCTAGCACAGATACGCAGTATTTT. It specifies CASSFHPSTDTQYF.

V and J are TRBV5-4 and TRBJ2-1; a weak D match, TRBD2 (6 bases). The CDR3 runs to 15 residues. Trimming took off 3 bases at V and 7 bases at J, with 17 bases between the two ends. The germline V gene encodes CDR1 SGHNT and CDR2 YYREEE (reference sequence). In nucleotides, the CDR3 is TGTGCCAGCAGCTCCCGACTAGGTCCGGGTAATGAGCAGTTCTTC. This sequence encodes CASSSRLGPGNEQFF.

This rearrangement joins TRBV4-1 to TRBJ2-3, with D perhaps assigned TRBD1 or TRBD2 (5 bases each). The CDR3 is 17 amino acids. Trimming stripped 4 bases from V and 4 bases from J, with 21 bases between. In germline, CDR1 is MGHRA, CDR2 YSYEKL. The CDR3 DNA is TGCGCCAGCAGCCGGGGACCTGCTGGGGCCAGGGCAGATACGCAGTATTTT. This gives the protein CASSRGPAGARADTQYF.

Points on this clone: Other nucleotide sequences from this sample produce the same CDR3. This chain links TRBV5-1 with TRBJ1-3; TRBD1 might be the D (6 bases). Trimming cost V 4 bases and J 0 bases, with 14 bases left between them. Germline CDR1 is SGHRS and CDR2 is YFSETQ. There are 16 residues in the CDR3. The CDR3 sequence is CASSILDSRSGNTIYF. CDR3 bases: TGCGCCAGCAGCATTCTGGACAGCCGCTCTGGAAACACCATATATTTT.

The chain employs TRBV10-3 and TRBJ2-3; 8 bases match TRBD1. Germline V gives CDR1 ENHRY, CDR2 SYGVKD. The CDR3 loop spans 14 amino acids. V was clipped by 6 bases and J by 5 bases; unmatched bases: 7. For the CDR3, the DNA is TGTGCCATCAGAGCAGGGGGCGCAGTAGATACGCAGTATTTT. It yields the protein CAIRAGGAVDTQYF.

CDR3 sequence reads: CATTLAGGTGELFF. The CDR3 bases are TGTGCCACCACCCTAGCGGGAGGGACCGGGGAGCTGTTTTTT. The V gene is TRBV28, the J gene TRBJ2-2, with 12 bases identical to TRBD2. Per germline, CDR1 MDHEN and CDR2 SYDVKM. The J segment lost 5 bases and the V segment lost 10 bases, leaving 5 bases of the junction unmatched. This CDR3 is 14 amino acids long.

In this sample, this clone turned up once. J is TRBJ1-1 and V is TRBV6-5; D is ambiguous. CDR3 length: 14 residues. Germline V lookup: CDR1 MNHEY, CDR2 SVGAGI. V dropped 6 bases and J dropped 1 base, with 12 bases sitting between them. In DNA, the CDR3 is TGTGCCAGCAGACCGAGGGTCAAGAACACTGAAGCTTTCTTT. This translates into CASRPRVKNTEAFF.